This paragraph covers one TCR beta chain sequence. Its antigen is currently not known. Nothing much larger sits one base from this clone, and base qualities are not available. The data originate from a study of shared clonotypes between healthy human individuals (dated by TCRdb to between 2020 and 2021). Study-level background: A few men and two women, aged 18 to 49 years, made up the cohort. Per donor, three plates each were used for CD4 naive and CD4 memory, two for CD8 naive, and one for CD8 memory. Libraries were prepared and TCR repertoires were sequenced by different laboratories using diverse techniques, in order to increase sequencing depth and limit assay-specific biases. Per donor, leukapheresis produced somewhere between about 0.8 and 9.5 billion PBMCs. To estimate repertoire size and how much clonotypes are shared between individuals, the study performed deep sequencing of blood TCR repertoires from a few healthy adults. Study-wide findings and limitations: Sampling was restricted to blood, and TCR repertoires in tissue are likely to differ from TCR repertoires in blood. The small number of donors limited the genetic and exposure-history diversity represented. Higher generation probabilities were observed for clonotypes shared by all four sorted-subset donors than for non-shared clonotypes. Based on pairwise subsampling, the degree of clonotype sharing among donors was expected to be affected by sequencing depth. Naive subsets generally had larger estimated clonotype richness than memory subsets. Even with the large sequencing depth, rarefaction of the sorted-subset datasets indicated that sequencing was incomplete. Across a handful of donors, around 5% of naive CD4, 3% to 4% of naive CD8, about 2.3% of memory CD4, and 0.4% to 0.45% of memory CD8 clonotypes were shared.

Using the deep immunoSEQ assay, TCR CDR3 regions were amplified from genomic DNA by multiplex PCR. Extracted genomic DNA from each cell subset was spread evenly across all wells of several immunoSEQ 96-well plates, with each plate serving as a replicate. Each replicate PCR for sorted subsets received about 180 ng genomic DNA, equal to about 30,000 T cell genomes. Purified libraries were measured with a Qubit 3.0 fluorometer, size-checked on a Bioanalyzer 2100, and measured again with the KAPA Library Quantification kit. Every immunoSEQ 96-well plate was sequenced on a dedicated single-read 150-cycle Illumina NextSeq 550 flow cell. As for how the authors treated the data: Because the immunoSEQ output included only junctional sequences and no quality scores, the filtering could not be the same as the filtering used for full-length reads. Sequences were annotated with PyIR, a Python wrapper for IgBLAST v1.9, using IMGT germline references to assign V/J genes and CDR3. Reads were removed for weak V/J assignments (E-value above 1e-6), missing CDR3, stop codons, out-of-frame junctions, or ambiguous translated residues. V3J clonotypes were defined as sequences sharing an identical inferred V gene, J gene, and CDR3 amino acid sequence. The percentage overlap between two repertoires was calculated by dividing the number of shared unique clonotypes by the size of the smaller repertoire. RTK rarefaction, the Chao1 estimator, and Recon v2.1 estimates of unobserved clonotypes were used to assess repertoire richness. Generation probabilities for all TCRbeta clonotypes obtained by the gDNA method from several donors were computed using OLGA. Sourced from immuneACCESS, this table was stored by TCRdb with only in-frame sequences that have V and J called. A share of the clones is absent; for the studies checked, an unresolved V gene accounts for under half, and the remainder has no known explanation. The D gene and trimming were derived from the DNA, and the V and J assignments and clone size from that table. The sample table records under 1,100,000 clones; 65% to 75% of these occur just once. Nearly 1.5% of the sample goes to the ten largest clones.

Healthy HIV-negative adults with no recently reported acute infections or vaccinations were included as donors. Every donor was a Caucasian adult residing in Nashville, Tennessee, USA. CD4+ T cells were enriched by magnetic negative selection; naive cells were then positively selected on CD45RA, and the negative fraction formed the memory subset. Blood was collected by leukapheresis, and PBMCs were isolated by Ficoll-Histopaque density gradient centrifugation and then cryopreserved in liquid nitrogen vapor phase. Analytical flow cytometry was used to check the purity and quantity of each magnetically sorted T cell population. From each sorted fraction, genomic DNA was isolated and quantified by UV absorbance on a Nanodrop 2000c. V is shortened by 3 bases, J by 0 bases, and the region joining them spans 12 bases. Spanning cysteine to phenylalanine, the CDR3 consists of 16 amino acids. Only the CDR3 portion is preserved as DNA: 48 bases, with reading frame beginning at the first base. From a lookup of the germline V gene, CDR1 and CDR2 are SGHRS and YFSETQ.

The sample was memory CD4+ T cells sorted from blood. Read against the paper, the sample's cell subset or site label means: CD45RA-negative fraction. The sequence links TRBV5-1 to TRBJ1-4; the D gene assignment is ambiguous. The clonotype was recovered from a man aged 18 to 30 in good health. The DNA sequence follows: TGCGCCAGCAGCTGGGGAGGGTCTACAACTAATGAAAAACTGTTTTTT. Translated, this is CASSWGGSTTNEKLFF.